This TCR beta chain was identified in a study of OX40 agonist ivuxolimab in advanced cancers. Study context: At 0.01 to 10 mg/kg, ivuxolimab was administered intravenously to patients every 2 weeks. Recorded diagnoses for dose-escalation patients were hepatocellular carcinoma, melanoma, renal cell or head and neck cancer. Those enrolled were around 87% male, with a mean age of about 60 years and ages from roughly 23 to 79.

This clone has just a few counts. The CDR3 runs to 15 residues. Per the germline V gene, CDR1 is MNHEY and CDR2 is SVGAGI. The V gene lost 5 bases and the J gene lost 10 bases, with 18 bases spanning the gap. Libraries were prepared by immunoSEQ multiplex PCR; TCRdb keeps only in-frame clonotypes and omits some of them. This table has about 110,000 clones, 90% appearing once. The sequence was collected from an adult with an advanced solid tumor such as melanoma, head and neck, liver or kidney cancer. The sequenced sample was CD4+ or CD8+ T cells sorted from blood, obtained in a trial of the OX40 agonist ivuxolimab. The V gene is TRBV6-5, the J gene TRBJ1-6; D may be TRBD1 (5 bases). CDR3 loop: CASSRGRRGQSPLHF. The CDR3 region has the DNA TGTGCCAGCAGTAGGGGACGGCGGGGCCAGTCACCCCTCCACTTT.